Listed here is a single TCR beta chain. The antigen remains unidentified. Using its own MiXCR run on the 5' RACE reads, TCRdb lists one record per CDR3 protein. The table shows roughly 770,000 distinct CDR3 sequences, with roughly 18% occurring only once. With V trimmed by 1 base and J by 3 bases, 10 bases remained unmatched. Germline assignment: CDR1 MGHRA and CDR2 YSYEKL. The length of the CDR3 is 17 residues. The sample belongs to a study of identical twins. Broader study findings: Twin-shared out-of-frame alpha sequences were enriched for low generation probability. The study drew conclusions from cross-sectional statistical analysis, not from following the same donors.

This same sample was also part of a study on T cells expressing NK-cell markers.

The rearrangement links TRBV4-1 to TRBJ2-3, with 7 bases fitting TRBD1. The source of this sequence is a woman aged 18 to 35 in good health. Material for sequencing was PBMCs. This chain's CDR3 is CASSQVVRTGVTDTQYF. The CDR3 DNA follows: TGCGCCAGCAGCCAAGTGGTCAGGACAGGAGTAACAGATACGCAGTATTTT.